This TCR beta chain was recovered during a study of T cells in Graves' hyperthyroidism and ophthalmopathy. Study details: Peripheral blood collection took place at initial diagnosis, before any treatment.

Regarding this clonotype: Since the CDR3 does not end with the conserved phenylalanine or tryptophan, this likely comes from a read error. It is unclear where the CDR3 begins or ends on the DNA, so no DNA is shown, and the CDR3 is as TCRdb lists it.

Amplified TCR beta CDR3 regions derived from RNA transcripts. When the TCR CDR3 underwent first-round RT-PCR, the HTBI primer set was used. TCRdb recomputed calls from the multiplex PCR reads with MiXCR, one row per CDR3 protein. This sample has about 840,000 distinct CDR3 sequences; roughly 40% occur once, and the top ten carry 8% to 9%. 10 amino acids form the CDR3, both terminal residues included. Germline values: CDR1 LNHDA, CDR2 SQIVND (reference sequence). Diagnosis rested on symptoms, serum thyroxine and TRAb, thyroid ultrasound, and orbital computed tomography. Each 10 ml fresh peripheral blood draw supplied the PBMCs.

The source of this sequence is a man younger than 35 with Graves' hyperthyroidism. Material: blood. V gene TRBV19 combines with J gene TRBJ1-1. The CDR3 loop reads CASSIGQGVY.